These 18 T cell receptor beta chains were all obtained from the same sample, sequenced in a study of CD8 T cells in ankylosing spondylitis (dated 2017 in TCRdb). Libraries were prepared through 5' RACE. The listed sequencing device is Illumina HiSeq 2500. The public reads were reanalyzed by TCRdb: fastp trimming at Q25, MiXCR alignment, in-frame beta chains only. CDR3 protein sequences are deduplicated, and each keeps its most common genes and DNA. This sample gives 150,000 to 200,000 distinct CDR3 sequences in total; roughly 11% of them show up just once. 25% to 30% of the sample is in the top ten clones. Material for sequencing was blood, either unsorted or a sorted T cell fraction (not recorded which). These TCRs come from a male donor with ankylosing spondylitis or in good health (not recorded which).

Comment on this clonotype: The junction departs from the called germline gene at one end, perhaps through a read error. The chain has TRBV5-1 and TRBJ1-1; 8 nucleotides align to TRBD1. The CDR3 is made up of 15 amino acids. CDR1 and CDR2 from the germline V gene are SGHRS and YFSETQ. As DNA, the CDR3 is TGCGCCATCAGCTTATCCGGGACAGGGAACACTGAAGCTTTCTTT. This codes for CAISLSGTGNTEAFF.

The sample holds one count of this clonotype. V gene TRBV5-6 combines with J gene TRBJ2-1; TRBD2 matches 12 bases. Looked up from germline, CDR1 is SGHDT and CDR2 is YYEEEE. Trimming cost V 6 bases and J 7 bases; bases outside gene matches: 8. The CDR3 runs to 15 residues. The DNA of the CDR3 is TGTGCCAGCACCATGCTAGCGGGAGGGGAGAATGAGCAGTTCTTC. Protein sequence: CASTMLAGGENEQFF.

The chain couples TRBV6-2 or TRBV6-3 to TRBJ2-2; no clear D gene. CDR1 MNHEY and CDR2 SVGEGT come from the germline V gene. The CDR3 is 17 residues long. With 2 bases removed from V and 2 bases from J, the gap between germline ends came to 15 bases. CDR3 residues: CASSYLLVAGNTGELFF. The DNA of the CDR3 is TGTGCCAGCAGTTACCTTCTAGTGGCAGGAAACACCGGGGAGCTGTTTTTT.

Many counts were recorded for this clonotype. The chain combines TRBV20-1 with TRBJ2-5; D perhaps matches TRBD2 (5 bases). With 5 bases removed from V and 6 bases from J, the gap between germline ends came to 19 bases. Germline CDR1 DFQATT, CDR2 SNEGSKA (reference sequence). The CDR3 is 14 amino acids. Here the CDR3 DNA reads TGCAGTGCTCGGTTATCGGGAATGGAGAAGACCCAGTACTTC. Protein product: CSARLSGMEKTQYF.

There are a few counts of this clonotype. This rearrangement joins TRBV12-3 or TRBV12-4 to TRBJ2-1, with D perhaps matching TRBD2 (5 bases). Trimming removed 6 bases from V and 10 bases from J, with 22 bases in between. This CDR3 comprises 15 residues. CDR3 amino acids: CASSSGIGNTDEQFF. CDR3 nucleotides: TGTGCCAGCAGCTCCGGGATCGGTAACACGGACGAGCAGTTCTTC.

To note about this clonotype: A much larger clone sits a single nucleotide away, making a read error possible. The V call is TRBV12-3 or TRBV12-4, the J call TRBJ2-2, with D perhaps being TRBD1 or TRBD2 (5 bases each). Trimming left V 7 bases short and J 4 bases short, with 7 bases between. This CDR3 has 12 amino acids. CDR3: CASTGATGELFF. The CDR3, as DNA: TGTGCCAGCACCGGGGCCACCGGGGAGCTGTTTTTT.

This clonotype was seen many times. The rearrangement uses TRBV4-1 and TRBJ2-1; 8 nucleotides agree with TRBD2. V lost 3 bases, J lost 3 bases, and 1 base stayed unmatched. The germline V gene encodes CDR1 MGHRA and CDR2 YSYEKL. CDR3 length: 14 residues. CDR3 DNA: TGCGCCAGCAGCCACGCGGGAGGCTACAATGAGCAGTTCTTC. Translation gives CASSHAGGYNEQFF.

The rearrangement links TRBV12-2 to TRBJ1-4. TRBV12-2 has pseudogene status. This CDR3 has 13 amino acids. CDR3 in DNA: TGTGCAAGTCGCTTAGCCACCAAGGGAAAACTGTTTTTT. Protein product: CASRLATKGKLFF.

This clonotype was observed many times. The chain recombines TRBV29-1 with TRBJ1-1, with D perhaps matching TRBD1 (6 bases). Germline loops: CDR1 SQVTM, CDR2 ANQGSEA. Trimming left V 7 bases short and J 4 bases short, with 16 bases between. The CDR3 is made up of 13 amino acids. The CDR3 is CSGIQGMGTEAFF. In nucleotides, the CDR3 is TGCAGCGGGATACAGGGAATGGGCACTGAAGCTTTCTTT.

In its sample, this clonotype was seen many times. This chain connects TRBV20-1 to TRBJ1-2; D unresolved. The CDR3 is 11 amino acids. Between the trimmed V and J ends, which lost 3 bases and 8 bases, there was a span of 10 bases. Germline V gene data show CDR1 as DFQATT and CDR2 as SNEGSKA (reference sequence). The CDR3 region is CSAREGQGYTF. The CDR3 DNA reads as TGCAGTGCTAGGGAGGGTCAAGGCTACACCTTC.

As for this clonotype: The junction differs from germline at one of its ends, possibly a read error. The chain has TRBV7-8 and TRBJ2-7, with 9 bases fitting TRBD1. Germline CDR1 SGHVS, CDR2 FQNEAQ. This CDR3 comprises 17 residues. CDR3: CASSLAVRDRGFYEQNF. DNA of the CDR3: TGTGCCAGCAGCTTAGCGGTCAGAGACAGGGGGTTCTACGAGCAGAACTTC.

This clonotype was observed at least ten times. The V gene is TRBV3-1, the J gene TRBJ1-5, with no clear D. CDR3 length equals 15 residues. Germline V CDR1 and CDR2: LGHDT, YNNKEL (reference sequence). Deletions cut 1 base from V and 0 bases from J, with 7 bases between. The chain's CDR3 is CASSQGAGSNQPQHF. The CDR3 DNA sequence: TGTGCCAGCAGCCAAGGAGCCGGTAGCAATCAGCCCCAGCATTTT.

The sample holds many counts of this clonotype. The V and J genes are TRBV7-2 and TRBJ2-2; 7 bases match TRBD1. CDR3 length: 14 amino acids. J gave up 7 bases and V 2 bases, and 4 bases lay outside the gene matches. The germline V gene has CDR1 SGHTA and CDR2 FQGNSA. The CDR3 region has the DNA TGTGCCAGCAGCTTAACAGGGGCTGGCGGGGAGCTGTTTTTT. It codes for CASSLTGAGGELFF.

This chain connects TRBV5-1 to TRBJ2-7; weak D call: TRBD1 (6 bases). The germline gives CDR1 SGHRS, CDR2 YFSETQ. V dropped 1 base and J dropped 0 bases, with 14 bases sitting between them. The CDR3 is 16 residues long. The CDR3 DNA reads TGCGCCAGCAGCTTGTCCAACAGGGAGAGCTCCTACGAGCAGTACTTC. This gives the protein CASSLSNRESSYEQYF.

Ten or more counts support this clonotype. The chain carries TRBV15 and TRBJ2-1; D may match TRBD1 or TRBD2 (5 bases each). The CDR3 extends over 13 amino acids. Germline CDR1 and CDR2: LNHNV and YYDKDF (reference sequence). V was cut by 5 bases and J by 5 bases, with 10 bases left in between. CDR3 amino acids: CATSDGTHNEQFF. CDR3 nucleotide sequence: TGTGCCACCAGCGACGGGACCCACAATGAGCAGTTCTTC.

With respect to this clonotype: Possible read error: a much larger clone is one base away. V usage is TRBV14 and J usage is TRBJ1-2, with D perhaps TRBD1 (6 bases). Trimming stripped 5 bases from V and 0 bases from J, with 13 bases between. From germline, CDR1 is SGHDN and CDR2 FVKESK. The CDR3 has 15 residues. DNA for the CDR3: TGTGCCAGCAGCTGCGGGACAACTGCTAACTATGGCTACACCTTC. As protein: CASSCGTTANYGYTF.

This clonotype was recorded many times. The CDR3 loop reads CSAGPSYEQYF. The CDR3, as DNA: TGCAGCGCCGGGCCCTCCTACGAGCAGTACTTC. The chain couples TRBV29-1 to TRBJ2-7; D unresolved. The germline V gene has CDR1 SQVTM and CDR2 ANQGSEA. Trimming took 7 bases from V and 0 from J, leaving 7 bases between them. The CDR3 sequence is 11 residues long.

The rearrangement uses TRBV21-1 and TRBJ2-7; the DNA was not compared with TRBD2, the D call given in the table. TRBV21-1 is noted as a pseudogene. This CDR3 region has 16 residues. CDR3 loop: CASSKTSGSSGIEQYF. The CDR3 bases are TGTGCCAGCAGCAAGACTAGCGGGAGCTCGGGGATCGAGCAGTACTTC.